This TCR beta chain was recovered during a study of identifying expanded T cells in peripheral blood. Broader study findings: Over two and four weeks, about 15 and 19 clones changed, versus more than 1 between replicates.

Clones were sequenced by immunoSEQ multiplex PCR, and TCRdb holds only the in-frame ones, with some missing. Of about 100,000 clones detected, about 90% appear once; the ten largest clones hold just over 5.5%. This clone was picked up a small number of times. Its antigen is not known. No infections or other immune events were documented during collection. CDR1 and CDR2 from the germline V gene are MNHNY and SVGAGI (reference sequence). The CDR3 runs 15 residues. The V end was cut by 0 bases, the J end by 11 bases, with 17 bases between. The chain combines TRBV6-6 with TRBJ1-5; maybe TRBD1 (6 bases). The sequencing input was blood. This clonotype originated in a person aged 18 to 69 in good health. The CDR3 nucleotides read TGTGCCAGCAGTTACTCGACAGGCGCCCTTAACGCCCAGCATTTT. Its protein product is CASSYSTGALNAQHF.